This TCR beta chain was captured in a study of CD8 T cell repertoires and HIV-1 epitope variants. Study-wide context: An uncultured baseline aliquot held 1M T cells. Overall study results and limits: A handful of clonotypes recognized Nef KF9, one HW9, none TAALDMSHF.

The germline V and J ends were trimmed by 6 bases and 0 bases, with 12 bases remaining between them. Germline V CDR1 and CDR2: LNHDA, SQIVND (reference sequence). CDR3 length: 15 residues. Note on this clone: What it binds is unknown.

The table came from immunoSEQ multiplex PCR; TCRdb's copy has only in-frame clones and leaves some out. Of about 95,000 clones in the sample, 60% to 80% were seen once. The sequenced sample consisted of uncultured baseline CD8+ T cells from peripheral blood mononuclear cells (PBMCs). This clonotype was sampled from a male donor with HIV. The chain combines TRBV19 with TRBJ1-5; D gene uncertain. The CDR3 region has the DNA TGTGCCAGTAGGGACCGGGAACATAGCAATCAGCCCCAGCATTTT. It encodes CASRDREHSNQPQHF.